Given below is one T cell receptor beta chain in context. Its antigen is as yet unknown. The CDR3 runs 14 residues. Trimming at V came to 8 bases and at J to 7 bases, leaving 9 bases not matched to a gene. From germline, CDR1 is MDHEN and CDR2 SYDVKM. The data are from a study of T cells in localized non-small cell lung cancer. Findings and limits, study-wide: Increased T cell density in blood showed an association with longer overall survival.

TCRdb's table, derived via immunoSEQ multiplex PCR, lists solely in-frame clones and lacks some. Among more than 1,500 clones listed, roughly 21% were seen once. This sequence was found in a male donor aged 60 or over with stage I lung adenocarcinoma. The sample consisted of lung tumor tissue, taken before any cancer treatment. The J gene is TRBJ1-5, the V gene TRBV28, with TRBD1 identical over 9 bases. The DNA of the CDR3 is TGTGCCAGCGTCAAGCGGGACAGGGTACAGCCCCAGCATTTT. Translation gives CASVKRDRVQPQHF.